This T cell receptor beta chain was found in a study of beta chain features in type 1 diabetes. Study-level results: Junctions at VDJ sites from type 1 diabetes patients had fewer insertions and more deletions.

Expressed TCRB transcripts were sequenced, since all the RNA that had been isolated was reverse transcribed. Assay: immunoSEQ multiplex PCR; the TCRdb copy retains only in-frame clones and omits some. This sample has about 320,000 clones, with 14% found just once. This clone has a handful of counts. Its antigen is as yet unknown. The germline CDR1 and CDR2 sequences are MNHEY and SVGAGI. CDR3 size: 14 residues. V shed 5 bases and J shed 1 base, with 11 bases lying between them. The specimen sequenced was central memory CD4+ T cells from blood. This clonotype was sampled from a man aged 30 to 45 in good health. The rearrangement joins TRBV6-5 to TRBJ2-5; D is undetermined. The DNA for the CDR3 is TGTGCCAGCAGTGCCAGCGCAAGCCAAGAGACCCAGTACTTC. Residues: CASSASASQETQYF.